This T cell receptor beta chain was observed in a study of siplizumab effects on memory and regulatory T cells. The CDR3 is 14 amino acids. Germline assignment: CDR1 LNHDA and CDR2 SQIVND (reference sequence). V lost 3 bases, J lost 7 bases, and 15 bases lay in between. In its sample, this clone was seen once. Assay used: immunoSEQ multiplex PCR; TCRdb lists only in-frame clones, some missing. The repertoire consists of 85,000 to 90,000 clones, with 75% to 90% occurring once and the leading ten covering 15%. Sequenced input: CD4+ T cells sorted from blood. The chain is built from TRBV19 and TRBJ1-2; maybe TRBD1 (6 bases). The TCR was taken from a human donor in good health. The chain's CDR3 is CASSIPGARSGYTF. The DNA of the CDR3 is TGTGCCAGTAGTATCCCGGGGGCGCGAAGTGGCTACACCTTC. Variable domain in full (rest from reference TRBV19 and TRBJ1-2): DGGITQSPKYLFRKEGQNVTLSCEQNLNHDAMYWYRQDPGQGLRLIYYSQIVNDFQKGDIAEGYSVSREKKESFPLTVTSAQKNPTAFYLCASSIPGARSGYTFGSGTRLTVV.